This T cell receptor (beta chain) appears in the sequencing data of a study of T cells in Graves' hyperthyroidism and ophthalmopathy. Study conclusions and caveats: Most thyroid clonotypes that were expanded above 0.001 also turned up in blood.

CDR3 size: 15 residues. The V gene lost 6 bases and the J gene lost 0 bases, with 13 bases spanning the gap. Looked up from germline, CDR1 is LGHNT and CDR2 is FRNRAP. Researchers amplified the TCR beta CDR3 regions from RNA transcripts. An initial round of RT-PCR targeting the TCR CDR3 relied on the HTBI primer set. TCRdb itself ran the multiplex PCR reads through MiXCR, one entry per CDR3 protein. This table holds hundreds of thousands of distinct CDR3 sequences, approximately 16% found once. This clonotype appeared many times. Its target is unknown. What was sequenced was blood. The rearrangement links TRBV12-5 to TRBJ2-3; a weak D match, TRBD1 (5 bases). This TCR came from a woman aged 55-75 years with Graves' ophthalmopathy. As DNA, the CDR3 is TGTGCTAGTGGCCCTGGGGCCCGCAGCACAGATACGCAGTATTTT. Its translation is CASGPGARSTDTQYF.